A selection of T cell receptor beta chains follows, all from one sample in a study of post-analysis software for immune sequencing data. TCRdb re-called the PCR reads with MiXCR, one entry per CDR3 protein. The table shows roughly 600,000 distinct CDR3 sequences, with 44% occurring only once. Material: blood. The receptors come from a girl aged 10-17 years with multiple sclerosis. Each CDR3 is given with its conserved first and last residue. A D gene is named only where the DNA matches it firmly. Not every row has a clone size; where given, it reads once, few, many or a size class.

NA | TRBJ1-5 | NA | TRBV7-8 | CASSWRQRSFSNQPQHF | TGTGCCAGCAGCTGGAGGCAGCGATCCTTCAGCAATCAGCCCCAGCATTTT
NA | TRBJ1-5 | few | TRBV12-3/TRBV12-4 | CASRGGGQPQHF | TGTGCCAGCCGGGGAGGGGGGCAGCCCCAGCATTTT
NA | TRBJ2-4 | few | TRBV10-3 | CAISDETGNKNIQYF | TGTGCCATCAGTGATGAGACAGGAAACAAAAACATTCAGTACTTC
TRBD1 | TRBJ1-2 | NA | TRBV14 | CASSPRGLPFYGYTF | TGTGCCAGCAGCCCCAGGGGGCTCCCCTTCTATGGCTACACCTTC
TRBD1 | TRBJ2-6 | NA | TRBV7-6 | CASSLQYGTGGSGANVLTF | TGTGCCAGCAGCTTGCAATACGGGACAGGGGGCTCTGGGGCCAACGTCCTGACTTTC
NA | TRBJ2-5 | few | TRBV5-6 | CASSLVRQTYTQYF | TGTGCCAGCAGCTTGGTCCGACAGACGTATACCCAGTACTTC
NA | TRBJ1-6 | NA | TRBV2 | CASSEETLSPHF | TGTGCCAGCAGTGAAGAAACCTTGTCCCCCCACTTT
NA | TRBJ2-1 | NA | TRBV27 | CASSRNLGLDVQFF | TGTGCCAGCAGTCGAAATTTGGGTTTGGATGTGCAGTTCTTC
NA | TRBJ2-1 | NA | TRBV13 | CASSLMGIEQFF | TGTGCCAGCAGCTTGATGGGGATTGAGCAGTTCTTC
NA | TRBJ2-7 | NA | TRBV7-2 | CTSSFWAGLSYEQYF | TGTACCAGCAGCTTTTGGGCAGGGCTCTCCTACGAGCAGTACTTC
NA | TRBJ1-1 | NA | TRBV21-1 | CASSKEDSPNTEAFF | TGTGCCAGCAGCAAAGAGGACAGTCCCAACACTGAAGCTTTCTTT
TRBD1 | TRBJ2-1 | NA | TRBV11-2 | CASTDRGDNEQFF | TGTGCCAGCACGGACAGGGGGGACAATGAGCAGTTCTTC
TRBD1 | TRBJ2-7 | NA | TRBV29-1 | CSVERDGQGTNYEQYF | TGCAGCGTTGAGAGAGACGGACAGGGGACGAACTACGAGCAGTACTTC
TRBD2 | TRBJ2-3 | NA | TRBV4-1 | CASSQEPSGGPDTQYF | TGCGCCAGCAGCCAAGAGCCCAGCGGGGGCCCAGATACGCAGTATTTT
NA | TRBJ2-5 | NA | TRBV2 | CASSEALGSQETQYF | TGTGCCAGCAGTGAGGCGCTTGGCTCACAAGAGACCCAGTACTTC
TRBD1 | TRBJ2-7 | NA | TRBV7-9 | CASSLGQGAQYEQYF | TGTGCCAGCAGCTTAGGACAGGGAGCGCAATACGAGCAGTACTTC
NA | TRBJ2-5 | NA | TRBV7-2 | CASSRLGGLQTQYF | TGTGCCAGCAGCCGTTTGGGGGGCTTACAGACCCAGTACTTC
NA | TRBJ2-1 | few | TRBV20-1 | CSARRPSPNEQFF | TGCAGTGCTAGACGACCTTCCCCCAATGAGCAGTTCTTC
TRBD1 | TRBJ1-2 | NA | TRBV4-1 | CASSQGRAAGGTNYGYTF | TGCGCCAGCAGCCAAGGAAGGGCCGCAGGGGGTACTAACTATGGCTACACCTTC
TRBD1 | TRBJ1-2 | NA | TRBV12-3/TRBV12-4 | CASSGGTGRIYGYTF | TGTGCCAGCAGTGGGGGGACAGGCCGCATCTATGGCTACACCTTC
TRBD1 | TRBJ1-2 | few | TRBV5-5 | CASSLGATGEGYTF | TGTGCCAGCAGCTTGGGGGCGACAGGGGAAGGCTACACCTTC
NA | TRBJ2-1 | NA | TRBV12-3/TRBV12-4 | CASTITEDNEQFF | TGTGCCAGCACCATTACAGAGGACAATGAGCAGTTCTTC
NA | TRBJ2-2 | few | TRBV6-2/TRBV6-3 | CAIQTEGTGELFF | TGTGCCATCCAAACCGAGGGGACCGGGGAGCTGTTTTTT
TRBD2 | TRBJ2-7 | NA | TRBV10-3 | CAISATSGSYEQYF | TGTGCCATCAGTGCGACTAGCGGGAGTTACGAGCAGTACTTC
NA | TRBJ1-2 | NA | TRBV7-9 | CASSRDIDFNYGYTF | TGTGCCAGCAGCCGCGACATCGACTTTAACTATGGCTACACCTTC
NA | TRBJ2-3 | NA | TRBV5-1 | CASSLAPDGRDTQYF | TGCGCCAGCAGCTTGGCCCCCGACGGGCGAGATACGCAGTATTTT
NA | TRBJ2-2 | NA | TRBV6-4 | CASSVDATGELFF | TGTGCCAGCAGTGTGGACGCAACCGGGGAGCTGTTTTTT
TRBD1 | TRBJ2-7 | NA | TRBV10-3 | CASARDRAAYEQYF | TGTGCCAGCGCTCGGGACAGGGCGGCCTACGAGCAGTACTTC
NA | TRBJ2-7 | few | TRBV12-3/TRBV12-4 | CASSFQGTSYYEQYF | TGTGCCAGCAGTTTCCAGGGAACGTCGTATTACGAGCAGTACTTC
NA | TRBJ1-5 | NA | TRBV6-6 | CAIGVQPQHF | TGTGCCATCGGAGTTCAGCCCCAGCATTTT
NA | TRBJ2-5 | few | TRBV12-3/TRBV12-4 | CASSPAAEGQYF | TGTGCCAGCAGCCCCGCCGCGGAGGGCCAGTACTTC
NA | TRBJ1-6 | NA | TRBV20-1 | CSASPPSGKRNLHF | TGCAGTGCTTCCCCCCCGTCCGGCAAGAGGAACCTCCACTTT
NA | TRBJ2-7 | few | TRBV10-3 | CAISESIGAYEQYF | TGTGCCATCAGTGAGTCGATTGGGGCCTACGAGCAGTACTTC
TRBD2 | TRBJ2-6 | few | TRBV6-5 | CASSYYHGGFGANVLTF | TGTGCCAGCAGTTACTACCACGGGGGGTTCGGGGCCAACGTCCTGACTTTC
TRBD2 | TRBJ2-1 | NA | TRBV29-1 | CSVGTGGSSYSEQFF | TGCAGCGTTGGAACAGGCGGGAGCTCCTACAGTGAGCAGTTCTTC
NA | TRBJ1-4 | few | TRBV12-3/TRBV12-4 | CASSPGTPTNEKLFF | TGTGCCAGCAGTCCCGGGACGCCAACTAATGAAAAACTGTTTTTT
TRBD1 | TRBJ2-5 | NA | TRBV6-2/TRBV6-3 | CASSLGTAEETQYF | TGTGCCAGCAGCCTGGGGACAGCGGAAGAGACCCAGTACTTC
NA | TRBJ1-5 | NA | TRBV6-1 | CASSEARGPQHF | TGTGCCAGCAGTGAAGCTAGAGGCCCCCAGCATTTT
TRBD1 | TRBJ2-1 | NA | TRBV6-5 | CASSYSRAGGIEQFF | TGTGCCAGCAGTTACTCGAGGGCAGGGGGCATTGAGCAGTTCTTC
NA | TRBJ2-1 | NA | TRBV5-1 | CASSLQAGSYNEQFF | TGCGCCAGCAGCTTGCAAGCGGGCTCCTACAATGAGCAGTTCTTC
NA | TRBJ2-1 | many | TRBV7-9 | CASSLAGYEQFF | TGTGCCAGCAGCTTGGCCGGTTATGAGCAGTTCTTC
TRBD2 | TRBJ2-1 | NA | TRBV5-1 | CASSLAGGSYTYNEQFF | TGCGCCAGCAGCTTGGCGGGGGGGAGTTATACCTACAATGAGCAGTTCTTC
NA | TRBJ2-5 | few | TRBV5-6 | CASSPRYSQETQYF | TGTGCCAGCAGCCCGAGGTACAGTCAAGAGACCCAGTACTTC
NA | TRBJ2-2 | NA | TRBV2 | CASSKTGNTGELFF | TGTGCCAGCAGTAAGACGGGGAACACCGGGGAGCTGTTTTTT
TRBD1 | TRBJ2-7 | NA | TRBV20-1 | CSEGDRGLPRGYEQYF | TGCAGTGAAGGAGACAGGGGGCTTCCAAGGGGCTACGAGCAGTACTTC
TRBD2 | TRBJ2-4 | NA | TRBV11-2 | CASSLYLTSGGGAKNIQYF | TGTGCCAGCAGCTTATATCTGACTAGCGGGGGGGGAGCCAAAAACATTCAGTACTTC
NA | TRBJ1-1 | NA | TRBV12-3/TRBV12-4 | CASSLDWVSFF | TGTGCCAGCAGCCTCGACTGGGTTAGTTTCTTT